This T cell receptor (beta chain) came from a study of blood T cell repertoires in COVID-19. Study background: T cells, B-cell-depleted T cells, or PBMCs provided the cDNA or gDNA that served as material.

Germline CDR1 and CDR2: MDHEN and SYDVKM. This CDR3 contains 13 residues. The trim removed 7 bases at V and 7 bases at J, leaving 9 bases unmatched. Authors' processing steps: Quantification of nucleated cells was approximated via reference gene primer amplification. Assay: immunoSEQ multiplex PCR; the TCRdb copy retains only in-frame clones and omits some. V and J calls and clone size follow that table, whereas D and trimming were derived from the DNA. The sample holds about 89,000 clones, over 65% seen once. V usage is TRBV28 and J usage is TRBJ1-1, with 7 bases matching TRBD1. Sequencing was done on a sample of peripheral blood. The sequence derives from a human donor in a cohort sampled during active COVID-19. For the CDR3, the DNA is TGTGCCAGCACCACGCTTCAGGGGGGTGAAGCTTTCTTT. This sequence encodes CASTTLQGGEAFF.